The T cell receptor beta chain under discussion was sequenced for a study of cytomegalovirus exposure and HLA in healthy donors. Whole-study context: An early release of data contained 75 million to 100 million unique TCRs, which came from HLA-typed donors.

A word on this clone: The antigen remains undetermined.

Germline V CDR1 and CDR2: MGHDK, SYGVNS. The CDR3 extends over 12 amino acids. V lost 6 bases to trimming and J lost 10 bases; unmatched junction nucleotides: 6. Study results and caveats: Reportedly, HLA-A and HLA-B alleles of most subjects were accurately predicted from TCR beta. A later analysis showed that HLA-associated TCR beta chains had undergone more clonal expansion than equally common others. Associated with cytomegalovirus, according to the listing, were fewer than 200 TCR beta chains.

The PCR had 60 Vbeta and 13 Jbeta primers. Generated by immunoSEQ multiplex PCR, the TCRdb table keeps only in-frame clones and is missing some. The data contain 55,000 to 80,000 clones, 75% of them singletons. Sequencing input: PBMCs. This receptor was taken from a man aged 65-85 years in good health and CMV-seronegative. J is TRBJ2-5 and V is TRBV25-1; TRBD1 matches 9 bases. The CDR3 is CASSQGTGRQYF. The CDR3 DNA sequence: TGTGCCAGCAGCCAAGGGACAGGGCGCCAGTACTTC.